This TCR beta chain was captured in a study of blood T cells in healthy people across ages. The length of the CDR3 is 14 residues. V gave up 6 bases and J gave up 3 bases, with 12 bases separating them. CDR1 and CDR2 from the germline V gene are MDHEN and SYDVKM. With respect to this clonotype: Antigen unknown.

Study-wide points: TCR beta diversity was tightly associated with the proportion of naive T cells.

Primed by a sample-barcoded 5' primer and a J-beta primer mix, a second PCR proceeded for roughly 6 to 12 cycles. Each cDNA molecule carried a tag from a template-switch adaptor that contained 12 random nucleotides. MiXCR was run by TCRdb on the 5' RACE reads, yielding one entry per CDR3 protein. There are over 1.5 million distinct CDR3 sequences in the sample; about 49% occur only once, and 2% to 2.5% lies in the top ten. For every donor, a draw yielded roughly 9.3 milliliters of peripheral blood. This sequence was found in a woman in her thirties or forties in good health. Source material: blood. The V and J genes are TRBV28 and TRBJ1-5, with no clear D. CDR3 in amino acids: CASSPMVANQPQHF. The CDR3 DNA is TGTGCCAGCAGCCCGATGGTCGCCAATCAGCCCCAGCATTTT.